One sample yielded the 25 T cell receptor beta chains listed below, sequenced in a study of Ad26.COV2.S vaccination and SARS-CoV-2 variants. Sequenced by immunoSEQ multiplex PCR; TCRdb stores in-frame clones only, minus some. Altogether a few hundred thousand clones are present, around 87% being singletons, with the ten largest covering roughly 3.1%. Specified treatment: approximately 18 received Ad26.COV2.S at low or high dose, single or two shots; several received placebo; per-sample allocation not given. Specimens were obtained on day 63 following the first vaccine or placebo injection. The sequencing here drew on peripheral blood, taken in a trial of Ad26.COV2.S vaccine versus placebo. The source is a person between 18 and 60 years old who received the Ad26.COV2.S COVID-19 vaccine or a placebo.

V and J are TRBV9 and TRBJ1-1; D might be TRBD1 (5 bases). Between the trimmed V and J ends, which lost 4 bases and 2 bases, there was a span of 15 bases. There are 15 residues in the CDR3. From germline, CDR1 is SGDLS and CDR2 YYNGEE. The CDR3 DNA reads TGTGCCAGCAGCCCCCGGACATCCCCTAACACTGAAGCTTTCTTT. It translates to CASSPRTSPNTEAFF.

The CDR3 loop reads CASSMVKGRGNQPQHF. CDR3 in DNA: TGTGCCAGTAGTATGGTTAAGGGACGGGGCAATCAGCCCCAGCATTTT. The V call is TRBV19, the J call TRBJ1-5, with D perhaps TRBD1 (5 bases). The CDR3 is 16 residues long. Trimming took 3 bases from V and 2 from J, leaving 14 bases between them. The germline V gene encodes CDR1 LNHDA and CDR2 SQIVND (reference sequence). The full variable domain, rest sourced from reference TRBV19 and TRBJ1-5, is DGGITQSPKYLFRKEGQNVTLSCEQNLNHDAMYWYRQDPGQGLRLIYYSQIVNDFQKGDIAEGYSVSREKKESFPLTVTSAQKNPTAFYLCASSMVKGRGNQPQHFGDGTRLSIL.

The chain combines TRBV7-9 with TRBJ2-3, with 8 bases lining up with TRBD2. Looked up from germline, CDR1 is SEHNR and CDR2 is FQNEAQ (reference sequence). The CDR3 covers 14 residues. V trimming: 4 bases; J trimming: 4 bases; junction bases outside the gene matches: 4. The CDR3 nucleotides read TGTGCCAGCAGCTCCTCGGGGGGGTCAGATACGCAGTATTTT. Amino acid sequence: CASSSSGGSDTQYF.

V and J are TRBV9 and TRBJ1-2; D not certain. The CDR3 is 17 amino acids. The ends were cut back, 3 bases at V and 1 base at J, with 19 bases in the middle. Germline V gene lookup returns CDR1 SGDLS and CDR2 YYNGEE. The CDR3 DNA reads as TGTGCCAGCAGCGGGATGGACGGCTACACACATAACTATGGCTACACCTTC. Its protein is CASSGMDGYTHNYGYTF.

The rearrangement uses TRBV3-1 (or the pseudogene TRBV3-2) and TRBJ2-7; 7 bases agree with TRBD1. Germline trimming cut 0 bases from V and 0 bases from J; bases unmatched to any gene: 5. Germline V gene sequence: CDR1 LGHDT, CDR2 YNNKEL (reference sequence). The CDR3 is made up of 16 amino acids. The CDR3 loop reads CASSQDRGGFSYEQYF. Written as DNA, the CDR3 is TGTGCCAGCAGCCAAGATAGAGGGGGCTTCTCCTACGAGCAGTACTTC.

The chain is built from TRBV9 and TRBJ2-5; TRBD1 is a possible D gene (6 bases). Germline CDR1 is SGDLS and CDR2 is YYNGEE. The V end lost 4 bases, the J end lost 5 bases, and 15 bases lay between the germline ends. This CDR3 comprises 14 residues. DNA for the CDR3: TGTGCCAGCAGCCCACAGGGCCTACGGGAGACCCAGTACTTC. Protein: CASSPQGLRETQYF.

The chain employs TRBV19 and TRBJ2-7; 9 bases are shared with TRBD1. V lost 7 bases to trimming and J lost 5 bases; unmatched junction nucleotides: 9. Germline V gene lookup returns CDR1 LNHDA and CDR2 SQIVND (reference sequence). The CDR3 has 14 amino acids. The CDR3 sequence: CASTGSDRGDEQYF. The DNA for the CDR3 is TGTGCCAGTACTGGGTCGGACAGGGGCGACGAGCAGTACTTC.

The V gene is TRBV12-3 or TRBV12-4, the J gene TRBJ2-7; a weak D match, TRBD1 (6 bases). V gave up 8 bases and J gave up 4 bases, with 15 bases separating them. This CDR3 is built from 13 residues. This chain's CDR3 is CASSMDRAYEQYF. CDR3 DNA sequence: TGTGCCAGCTCCATGGACAGAGCATACGAGCAGTACTTC.

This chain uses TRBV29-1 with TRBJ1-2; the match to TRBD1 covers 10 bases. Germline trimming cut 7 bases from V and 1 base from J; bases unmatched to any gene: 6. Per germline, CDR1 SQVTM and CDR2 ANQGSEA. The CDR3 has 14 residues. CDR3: CSAAGDRGNYGYTF. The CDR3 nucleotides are TGCAGCGCCGCCGGGGACAGGGGTAACTATGGCTACACCTTC.

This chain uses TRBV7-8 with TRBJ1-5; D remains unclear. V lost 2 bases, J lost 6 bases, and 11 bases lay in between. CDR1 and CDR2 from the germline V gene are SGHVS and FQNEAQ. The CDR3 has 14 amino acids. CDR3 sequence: CASSLSTSAQPQHF. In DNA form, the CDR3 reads TGTGCCAGCAGCTTAAGTACCAGCGCTCAGCCCCAGCATTTT.

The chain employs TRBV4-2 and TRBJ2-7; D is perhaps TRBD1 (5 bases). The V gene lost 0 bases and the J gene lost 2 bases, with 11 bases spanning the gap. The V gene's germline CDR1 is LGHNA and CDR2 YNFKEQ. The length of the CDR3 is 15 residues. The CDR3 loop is CASSQDSDRTYEQYF. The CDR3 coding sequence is TGTGCCAGCAGCCAAGATTCCGACAGAACCTACGAGCAGTACTTC.

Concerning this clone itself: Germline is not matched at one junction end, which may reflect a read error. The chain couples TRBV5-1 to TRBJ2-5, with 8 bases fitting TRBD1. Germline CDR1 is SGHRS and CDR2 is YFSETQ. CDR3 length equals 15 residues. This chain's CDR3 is CASTLGQVPQETQYF. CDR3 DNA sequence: TGCGCCAGCACCTTGGGACAGGTTCCCCAAGAGACCCAGTACTTC.

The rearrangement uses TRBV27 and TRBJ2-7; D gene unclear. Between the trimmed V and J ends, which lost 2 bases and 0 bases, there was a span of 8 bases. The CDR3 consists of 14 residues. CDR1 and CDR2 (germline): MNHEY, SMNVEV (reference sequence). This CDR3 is CASSLRPSSYEQYF. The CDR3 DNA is TGTGCCAGCAGTTTACGACCGAGCTCCTACGAGCAGTACTTC.

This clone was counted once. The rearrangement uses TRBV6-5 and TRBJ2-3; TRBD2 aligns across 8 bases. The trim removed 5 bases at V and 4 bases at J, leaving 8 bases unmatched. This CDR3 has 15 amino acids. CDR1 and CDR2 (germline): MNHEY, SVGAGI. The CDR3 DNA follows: TGTGCCAGCAGTCGGAGCGGGGGAGGCCCAGATACGCAGTATTTT. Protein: CASSRSGGGPDTQYF.

The CDR3 coding sequence is TGTGCCATCACTTGGACAGGGGTCGGCGGCTACACCTTC. Amino acid sequence: CAITWTGVGGYTF. The rearrangement links TRBV10-3 to TRBJ1-2; 9 bases are shared with TRBD1. Germline trimming cut 7 bases from V and 8 bases from J; bases unmatched to any gene: 8. Germline V gene data show CDR1 as ENHRY and CDR2 as SYGVKD. CDR3 length: 13 residues.

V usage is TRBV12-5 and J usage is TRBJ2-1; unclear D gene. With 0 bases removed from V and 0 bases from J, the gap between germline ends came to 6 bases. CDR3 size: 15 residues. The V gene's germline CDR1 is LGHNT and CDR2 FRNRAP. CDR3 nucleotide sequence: TGTGCTAGTGGTTTGGTTCTCAGCTCCTACAATGAGCAGTTCTTC. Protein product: CASGLVLSSYNEQFF.

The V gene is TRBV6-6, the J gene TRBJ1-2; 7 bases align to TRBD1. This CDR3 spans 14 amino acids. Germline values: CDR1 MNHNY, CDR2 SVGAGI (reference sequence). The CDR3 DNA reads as TGTGCACTTTTAACACCCGGGACAGACTATGGCTACACCTTC. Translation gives CALLTPGTDYGYTF.

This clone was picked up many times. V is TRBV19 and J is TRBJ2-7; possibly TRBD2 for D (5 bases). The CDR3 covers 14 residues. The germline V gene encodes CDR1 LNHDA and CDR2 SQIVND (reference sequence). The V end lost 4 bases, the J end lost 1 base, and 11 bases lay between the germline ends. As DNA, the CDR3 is TGTGCCAGTAGTAGGGAGACCCAGTCCTACGAGCAGTACTTC. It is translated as CASSRETQSYEQYF. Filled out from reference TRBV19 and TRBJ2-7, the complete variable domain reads DGGITQSPKYLFRKEGQNVTLSCEQNLNHDAMYWYRQDPGQGLRLIYYSQIVNDFQKGDIAEGYSVSREKKESFPLTVTSAQKNPTAFYLCASSRETQSYEQYFGPGTRLTVT.

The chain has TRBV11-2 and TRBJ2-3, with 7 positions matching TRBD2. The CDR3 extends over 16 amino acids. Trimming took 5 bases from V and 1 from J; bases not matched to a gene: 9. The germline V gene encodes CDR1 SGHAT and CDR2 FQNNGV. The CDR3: CASSPRGRGGTDTQYF. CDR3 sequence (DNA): TGTGCCAGCAGCCCCCGTGGCCGGGGGGGCACAGATACGCAGTATTTT.

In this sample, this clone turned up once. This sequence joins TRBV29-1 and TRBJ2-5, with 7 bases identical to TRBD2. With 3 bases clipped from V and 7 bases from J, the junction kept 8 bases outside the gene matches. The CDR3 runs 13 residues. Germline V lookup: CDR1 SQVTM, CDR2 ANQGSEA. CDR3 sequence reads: CSVDGGTPRTQYF. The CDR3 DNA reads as TGCAGCGTTGACGGGGGGACTCCTAGGACCCAGTACTTC.

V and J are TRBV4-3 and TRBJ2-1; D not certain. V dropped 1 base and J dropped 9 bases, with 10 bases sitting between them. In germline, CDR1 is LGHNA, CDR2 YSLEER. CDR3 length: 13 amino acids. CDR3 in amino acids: CASSQARKSEQFF. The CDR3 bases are TGCGCCAGCAGCCAAGCGAGAAAGAGTGAGCAGTTCTTC.

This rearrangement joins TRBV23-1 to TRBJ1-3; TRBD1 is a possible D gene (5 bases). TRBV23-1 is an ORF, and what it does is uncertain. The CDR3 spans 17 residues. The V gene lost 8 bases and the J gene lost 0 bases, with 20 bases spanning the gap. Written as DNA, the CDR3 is TGCGCCAGCTCCCTCCCGTGGCGGGGCAACTCTGGAAACACCATATATTTT. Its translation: CASSLPWRGNSGNTIYF.

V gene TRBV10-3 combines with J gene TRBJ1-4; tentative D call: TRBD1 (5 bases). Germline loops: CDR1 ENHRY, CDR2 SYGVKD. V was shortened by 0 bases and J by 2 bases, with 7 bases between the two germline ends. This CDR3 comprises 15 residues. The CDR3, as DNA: TGTGCCATCAGTGAGTCGGGGGGGACTAATGAAAAACTGTTTTTT. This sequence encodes CAISESGGTNEKLFF.

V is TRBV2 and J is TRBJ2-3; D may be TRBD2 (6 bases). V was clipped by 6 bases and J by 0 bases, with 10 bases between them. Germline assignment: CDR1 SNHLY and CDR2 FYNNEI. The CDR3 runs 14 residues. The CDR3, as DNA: TGTGCCAGCAGGGGAGGCTTAAGCACAGATACGCAGTATTTT. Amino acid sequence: CASRGGLSTDTQYF.

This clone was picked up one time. For the CDR3, the DNA is TGTGCCAGCAGTTTAGTTCGTCTACGTGGCTACACCTTC. It encodes CASSLVRLRGYTF. The chain joins TRBV28 to TRBJ1-2; D gene ambiguous. The CDR3 is 13 residues long. Germline CDR1 is MDHEN and CDR2 is SYDVKM. V was pared by 2 bases and J by 7 bases, with 11 bases between.